The 2 T cell receptor beta chains listed next were all sequenced from one sample in a study of CD8 T cells in ankylosing spondylitis. TCRdb itself ran the 5' RACE reads through MiXCR, one entry per CDR3 protein. The profile covers around 330,000 distinct CDR3 sequences, with around a tenth appearing a single time and about 10% taken by the ten largest. Sequenced: blood, either unsorted or a sorted T cell fraction (not recorded which). These receptors were obtained from a female donor with ankylosing spondylitis or in good health (not recorded which).

In the case of this clonotype: One base away lies a much larger clone, so this may be a sequencing read error. This chain uses TRBV20-1 with TRBJ1-1; possibly TRBD1 for D (5 bases). The CDR3 is 16 residues long. Germline loops: CDR1 DFQATT, CDR2 SNEGSKA (reference sequence). The CDR3 reads CSARGGASIRVTESFF. CDR3 DNA: TGCAGTGCTAGGGGAGGGGCTTCCATCCGGGTCACTGAATCTTTCTTT.

The DNA of the CDR3 is TGCAGTGCGGGTCCGGGACAGGGGTTTAAGGATAGCAATCAGCCCCAGCATTTT. Amino acid sequence: CSAGPGQGFKDSNQPQHF. V is TRBV20-1 and J is TRBJ1-5, with TRBD1 matching 10 bases. Trimming took 6 bases from V and 0 from J; bases not matched to a gene: 14. Germline V CDR1 and CDR2: DFQATT, SNEGSKA (reference sequence). The CDR3 spans 18 residues.